These 13 T cell receptor beta chains originate from one sample sequenced in a study of T cells in localized non-small cell lung cancer. The assay was immunoSEQ multiplex PCR, and TCRdb's table has in-frame clones only and misses some. The sample has about 70,000 clones, less than 90% seen once; the top ten hold just over 20%. The source material was peripheral blood, sampled before any cancer treatment. The receptors stem from a male donor aged 60 or older with stage III squamous cell lung carcinoma.

In this sample, this clone turned up a few times. This chain joins TRBV2 and TRBJ1-1; no firm D call. The length of the CDR3 is 12 residues. CDR1 SNHLY and CDR2 FYNNEI come from the germline V gene. Trimming removed 8 bases from V and 6 bases from J, with 13 bases in between. DNA of the CDR3: TGTGCCAGCGGATCGCGCCGCGCTGAAGCTTTCTTT. It codes for CASGSRRAEAFF.

This chain connects TRBV7-9 to TRBJ2-7; 7 nucleotides line up with TRBD1. CDR3 length: 15 residues. CDR1 SEHNR and CDR2 FQNEAQ come from the germline V gene (reference sequence). With V trimmed by 0 bases and J by 7 bases, 9 bases remained unmatched. The DNA for the CDR3 is TGTGCCAGCAGCTTAGCAGGGGGCCAGTCTAGGGAGCAGTACTTC. Translation gives CASSLAGGQSREQYF.

This chain joins TRBV6-5 and TRBJ1-1; tentatively, D is TRBD1 (5 bases). V was trimmed by 6 bases and J by 5 bases, leaving 13 bases between them. The CDR3 has 13 amino acids. The germline gives CDR1 MNHEY, CDR2 SVGAGI. The CDR3: CASRSPGGTEAFF. The CDR3 DNA reads TGTGCCAGCAGGTCCCCCGGGGGGACTGAAGCTTTCTTT.

The J gene is TRBJ2-7, the V gene TRBV7-9; D is ambiguous. V was shortened by 1 base and J by 1 base, with 5 bases between the two germline ends. Germline assignment: CDR1 SEHNR and CDR2 FQNEAQ (reference sequence). The CDR3 runs to 13 residues. The CDR3 DNA reads as TGTGCCAGCAGCTTAGACGCATCCTACGAGCAGTACTTC. It codes for CASSLDASYEQYF.

The gene calls are TRBV6-6 and TRBJ1-6; D unclear. There are 15 residues in the CDR3. Trimming pared 5 bases from V and 4 bases from J, leaving 12 bases between. CDR1 and CDR2 from the germline V gene are MNHNY and SVGAGI (reference sequence). The CDR3 protein is CASSPSEGYNSPLHF. The CDR3 region has the DNA TGTGCCAGCAGTCCCTCGGAAGGGTATAATTCACCCCTCCACTTT.

The V and J genes are TRBV27 and TRBJ2-2, with 10 bases lining up with TRBD2. This CDR3 comprises 12 residues. Per germline, CDR1 MNHEY and CDR2 SMNVEV (reference sequence). The CDR3 region has the DNA TGTAAGCGGGGGGGCCCCACCGGGGAGCTGTTTTTT. Translated, it gives CKRGGPTGELFF.

The chain is built from TRBV6-6 and TRBJ1-1; 9 bases are a match to TRBD1. V trimming: 6 bases; J trimming: 5 bases; junction bases outside the gene matches: 10. There are 15 residues in the CDR3. CDR1 and CDR2 (germline): MNHNY, SVGAGI (reference sequence). The CDR3 region has the DNA TGTGCCAGCAGAGATGCCGGGACAGGGAATACTGAAGCTTTCTTT. This translates into CASRDAGTGNTEAFF.

J is TRBJ2-3 and V is TRBV10-2; possibly TRBD1 for D (7 bases). CDR3 length: 15 amino acids. Trimming shortened V by 8 bases and J by 0 bases, and 15 bases separated the two germline ends. Germline CDR1 and CDR2: WSHSY and SAAADI. The CDR3 nucleotides read TGCGCCAGCCGGGAGTGGGACAGCAGCACAGATACGCAGTATTTT. It specifies CASREWDSSTDTQYF.

The J gene is TRBJ2-3, the V gene TRBV30; no definite D call. From germline, CDR1 is GTSNPN and CDR2 SVGIG (reference sequence). V was clipped by 7 bases and J by 2 bases, with 13 bases between them. The CDR3 loop spans 13 amino acids. DNA for the CDR3: TGTGCCTCCAAAACGGCCTACACAGATACGCAGTATTTT. Protein: CASKTAYTDTQYF.

V is TRBV4-3 and J is TRBJ2-6, with D perhaps given as TRBD1 or TRBD2 (5 bases each). This CDR3 is 17 amino acids long. Looked up from germline, CDR1 is LGHNA and CDR2 is YSLEER. V dropped 0 bases and J dropped 2 bases, with 11 bases sitting between them. The CDR3 nucleotides read TGCGCCAGCAGCCAAGATGTGGGGGAACCTGGGGCCAACGTCCTGACTTTC. It translates to CASSQDVGEPGANVLTF.

This clone was observed a handful of times. The chain is built from TRBV9 and TRBJ1-6; 8 bases agree with TRBD1. From germline, CDR1 is SGDLS and CDR2 YYNGEE. V shed 4 bases and J 4 bases; nucleotides not matched to a gene: 4. The CDR3 is 15 amino acids. Here the CDR3 reads CASSLRQGYNSPLHF. Written as DNA, the CDR3 is TGTGCCAGCAGCCTCAGACAGGGGTATAATTCACCCCTCCACTTT.

This sequence joins TRBV9 and TRBJ1-6; TRBD1 aligns across 9 bases. Germline CDR1 SGDLS, CDR2 YYNGEE. J lost 5 bases, V lost 5 bases, and 5 bases had no gene match. CDR3 size: 15 residues. CDR3 sequence reads: CASRLGTGNNSPLHF. CDR3 DNA sequence: TGTGCCAGCAGACTTGGGACAGGGAATAATTCACCCCTCCACTTT.

The rearrangement joins TRBV27 to TRBJ1-4, with D unresolved. Between the trimmed V and J ends, which lost 5 bases and 3 bases, there was a span of 10 bases. The CDR3 length is 14 residues. Germline V gene sequence: CDR1 MNHEY, CDR2 SMNVEV (reference sequence). The DNA of the CDR3 is TGTGCCAGCAGTATGGGCATGGCTAATGAAAAACTGTTTTTT. Its protein product is CASSMGMANEKLFF.